The entry that follows covers one T cell receptor (beta chain) sequence. The antigen remains undetermined. TCRdb used MiXCR to reprocess the 5' RACE reads, holding one entry per CDR3 protein. The sample has some 86,000 distinct CDR3 sequences, 20% to 25% seen once. This CDR3 is built from 13 residues. V lost 1 base to trimming and J lost 7 bases, with 7 bases between them. CDR1 MGHRA and CDR2 YSYEKL come from the germline V gene. This entry comes from a study of T-cell memory formation after mild COVID-19. The wider study: Clusters were largely donor specific. Regarding the study as a whole: For second-wave clones that peaked at day 37, SARS-CoV-2 specificity went unverified. CD4+ contracting clones were mainly CM and EM; CD8+ ones, EMRA. Contracting clones from day 15 to 85 showed balanced CD4/CD8; later expanders favored CD4+.

The sequenced material came from PBMCs or a T cell subset sorted from them (not recorded which). This sequence originates from a young man who had mild COVID-19 (a few samples of this study predate the infection). Cell type and time point are not known. The chain uses TRBV4-1 and TRBJ1-4, with D hard to call. CDR3 coding DNA: TGCGCCAGCAGCCAAGTTCAGTCTGAAAAACTGTTTTTT. Translating it yields CASSQVQSEKLFF.